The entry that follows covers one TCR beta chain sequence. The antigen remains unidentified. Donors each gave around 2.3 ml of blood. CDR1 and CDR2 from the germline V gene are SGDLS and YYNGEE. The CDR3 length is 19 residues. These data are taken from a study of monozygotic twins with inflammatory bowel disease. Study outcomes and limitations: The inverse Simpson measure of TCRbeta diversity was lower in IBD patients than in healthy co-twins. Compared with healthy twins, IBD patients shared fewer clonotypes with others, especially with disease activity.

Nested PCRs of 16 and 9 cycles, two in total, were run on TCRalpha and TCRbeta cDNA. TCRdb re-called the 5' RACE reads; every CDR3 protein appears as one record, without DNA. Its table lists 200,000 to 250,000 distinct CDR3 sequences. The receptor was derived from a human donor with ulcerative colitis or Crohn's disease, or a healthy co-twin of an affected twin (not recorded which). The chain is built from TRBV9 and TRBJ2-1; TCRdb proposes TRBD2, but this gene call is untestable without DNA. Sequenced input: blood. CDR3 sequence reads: CASSVFTSGVSTPYNEQFF.